This entry lists 3 T cell receptor beta chains sequenced from one sample in a study of T cells in Graves' hyperthyroidism and ophthalmopathy. TCR beta CDR3 sequences were amplified from RNA transcripts. Carried out on the TCR CDR3, a first-round RT-PCR used the HTBI primer set. TCRdb fed the multiplex PCR reads into MiXCR, producing one record per CDR3 protein. The table records 550,000 to 600,000 distinct CDR3 sequences, 40% to 55% of them present only once. The material sequenced was peripheral blood or thyroid tissue (not recorded which). Receptor source: an adult woman with Graves' disease, either hyperthyroidism or ophthalmopathy (not recorded which).

As regards this clonotype: Given the absence of the conserved phenylalanine or tryptophan at the CDR3 end, a read error is likely. The chain joins TRBV7-6 to TRBJ2-7; the match to TRBD2 covers 12 bases. The CDR3 has 16 amino acids. V dropped 7 bases and J dropped 3; count of bases not matched to a gene: 10. Germline V gene lookup returns CDR1 SGHVS and CDR2 FNYEAQ. The CDR3 coding sequence is TGTGCCAGCACCCTAACTAGCGGGAGGCCTAACTACGAGCAGTACATC. Protein sequence: CASTLTSGRPNYEQYI.

Of note for this clonotype: Its ends do not fully match the called genes, so a read error is possible. The genes are TRBV7-9 and TRBJ2-6, with TRBD1 identical over 8 bases. The CDR3 length is 13 residues. Germline values: CDR1 SEHNR, CDR2 FQNEAQ (reference sequence). In DNA form, the CDR3 reads TGTGCCAGCAGACAGGACAGGGCGAACACTGAAGCTTTC. Its protein is CASRQDRANTEAF.

This clonotype was found a few times. The chain combines TRBV12-3 or TRBV12-4 with TRBJ2-3; 13 bases map to TRBD2. Germline trimming cut 5 bases from V and 6 bases from J; bases unmatched to any gene: 8. CDR3 length: 16 amino acids. CDR3 residues: CASSRTSGRGGDTQYF. Written as DNA, the CDR3 is TGTGCCAGCAGTCGTACTAGCGGGAGGGGGGGGGATACGCAGTATTTT.